One and the same sample provided the 21 T cell receptor beta chains below, sequenced in a study of blood T cell repertoires in COVID-19. The assay was immunoSEQ multiplex PCR, and TCRdb's table has in-frame clones only and misses some. The data show roughly 400,000 clones, about 90% seen once. The sample consisted of PBMCs or T cells enriched from blood (not recorded which). All receptors derive from a man aged 18 to 29 who had recovered from COVID-19.

This clone came up a few times. J is TRBJ1-6 and V is TRBV6-5; D possibly corresponds to TRBD1 (6 bases). The V end lost 0 bases, the J end lost 8 bases, and 8 bases lay between the germline ends. CDR1 MNHEY and CDR2 SVGAGI come from the germline V gene. This CDR3 region has 14 residues. The CDR3 sequence is CASSYSHRDSPLHF. The CDR3 nucleotides are TGTGCCAGCAGTTACTCCCACAGGGATTCACCCCTCCACTTT.

V is TRBV7-3 and J is TRBJ1-2; TRBD1 might be the D (5 bases). Germline-derived CDR1 and CDR2 are SGHTA and FQGTGA. CDR3 size: 13 residues. V was shortened by 3 bases and J by 3 bases, with 8 bases between the two germline ends. The DNA of the CDR3 is TGTGCCAGCAGCTTGGACAAATACTATGGCTACACCTTC. It codes for CASSLDKYYGYTF.

The CDR3 nucleotides are TGTGCCAGCAGCCCGCAGGGTGCACCCCTCCACTTT. It is translated as CASSPQGAPLHF. The chain has TRBV28 and TRBJ1-6, with a weak D call TRBD1 (5 bases). Germline V gives CDR1 MDHEN, CDR2 SYDVKM. The CDR3 length is 12 residues. Trimming shortened V by 6 bases and J by 11 bases, and 11 bases separated the two germline ends.

The genes are TRBV11-2 and TRBJ1-2; TRBD1 aligns across 8 bases. The V segment lost 5 bases and the J segment 4 bases; nucleotides outside the gene matches: 9. The germline V gene has CDR1 SGHAT and CDR2 FQNNGV. The CDR3 loop spans 15 amino acids. CDR3 protein: CASSQAGGAFYGYTF. The CDR3 DNA follows: TGTGCCAGCAGCCAGGCAGGGGGCGCGTTCTATGGCTACACCTTC.

The J gene is TRBJ2-5, the V gene TRBV4-2, with D possibly matching TRBD2 (6 bases). Trimming took off 0 bases at V and 5 bases at J, with 7 bases between the two ends. The germline V gene encodes CDR1 LGHNA and CDR2 YNFKEQ. This CDR3 region has 13 residues. The CDR3 is CASSQEAGETQYF. Written as DNA, the CDR3 is TGTGCCAGCAGCCAAGAGGCGGGGGAGACCCAGTACTTC.

This CDR3 reads CASRLQRQGLWEKLFF. The CDR3 DNA reads as TGTGCCAGCAGATTGCAAAGACAGGGTCTATGGGAAAAACTGTTTTTT. The rearrangement links TRBV28 to TRBJ1-4, with 7 bases fitting TRBD1. The CDR3 loop spans 16 amino acids. With V trimmed by 6 bases and J by 8 bases, 15 bases remained unmatched. Germline V gene sequence: CDR1 MDHEN, CDR2 SYDVKM.

The chain couples TRBV5-5 to TRBJ2-5; D may be TRBD1 (5 bases). Trimming took 2 bases from V and 3 from J, leaving 11 bases between them. Germline V lookup: CDR1 SGHKS, CDR2 YYEKEE (reference sequence). The CDR3 totals 14 residues. This chain's CDR3 is CASSFQGREETQYF. The CDR3 DNA sequence: TGTGCCAGCAGCTTTCAGGGCAGGGAAGAGACCCAGTACTTC.

The chain couples TRBV5-4 to TRBJ2-1, with TRBD2 matching 9 bases. Trimming at V came to 0 bases and at J to 9 bases, leaving 10 bases not matched to a gene. The CDR3 sequence is 16 residues long. From germline, CDR1 is SGHNT and CDR2 YYREEE (reference sequence). The CDR3 DNA sequence: TGTGCCAGCAGCTTGGACCTTATAGCGGGAGAAATTGAGCAGTTCTTC. This codes for CASSLDLIAGEIEQFF.

V usage is TRBV27 and J usage is TRBJ1-2; 8 positions match TRBD1. J lost 2 bases, V lost 2 bases, and 10 bases had no gene match. Germline lookup yields CDR1 MNHEY and CDR2 SMNVEV (reference sequence). CDR3 length: 17 amino acids. The CDR3 region is CASSLLSGGYLNYGYTF. CDR3 DNA sequence: TGTGCCAGCAGTTTACTTTCAGGGGGCTACCTAAACTATGGCTACACCTTC.

The chain carries TRBV7-9 and TRBJ2-7, with TRBD2 identical over 11 bases. J was trimmed by 3 bases and V by 5 bases; bases with no gene match: 3. This CDR3 comprises 14 residues. Germline V CDR1 and CDR2: SEHNR, FQNEAQ (reference sequence). The CDR3 nucleotides are TGTGCCAGCAGCCGGGGACTAGCGGTCTACGAGCAGTACTTC. Residues: CASSRGLAVYEQYF.

The chain uses TRBV3-1 (or the pseudogene TRBV3-2) and TRBJ2-3, with D possibly matching TRBD2 (6 bases). V lost 0 bases to trimming and J lost 2 bases, with 15 bases between them. The CDR3 is 17 amino acids. Looked up from germline, CDR1 is LGHDT and CDR2 is YNNKEL (reference sequence). CDR3 coding DNA: TGTGCCAGCAGCCAAGATTATCGGGGGATCCTCACAGATACGCAGTATTTT. Its protein is CASSQDYRGILTDTQYF.

This rearrangement joins TRBV28 to TRBJ1-6; a weak D match, TRBD1 (5 bases). CDR3 length: 20 amino acids. The V end lost 2 bases, the J end lost 5 bases, and 25 bases lay between the germline ends. Germline CDR1 and CDR2: MDHEN and SYDVKM. The CDR3 region is CASSLGRQLETIADNSPLHF. The CDR3 DNA reads TGTGCCAGCAGTTTAGGAAGACAGCTAGAGACGATAGCCGATAATTCACCCCTCCACTTT. Drawing the rest from reference TRBV28 and TRBJ1-6, the complete variable domain is DVKVTQSSRYLVKRTGEKVFLECVQDMDHENMFWYRQDPGLGLRLIYFSYDVKMKEKGDIPEGYSVSREKKERFSLILESASTNQTSMYLCASSLGRQLETIADNSPLHFGNGTRLTVT.

V gene TRBV19 combines with J gene TRBJ2-2; 9 nucleotides align to TRBD1. The CDR3 is 15 residues long. Germline-derived CDR1 and CDR2 are LNHDA and SQIVND (reference sequence). The ends lost 6 bases at V and 7 bases at J; junction bases unmatched: 9. The CDR3 region has the DNA TGTGCCAGTAGACCCGGGACAGGGCTTATCGGGGAGCTGTTTTTT. Translation: CASRPGTGLIGELFF.

A note on this clone: This sample also contains other DNA sequences that code for the same CDR3. This chain connects TRBV12-3 or TRBV12-4 to TRBJ1-2, with unresolved D. This CDR3 region has 13 residues. Trimming removed 2 bases from V and 1 base from J, with 5 bases in between. The CDR3 loop is CASSLQVNYGYTF. CDR3 coding DNA: TGTGCCAGCAGTTTACAGGTTAACTATGGCTACACCTTC.

The V and J genes are TRBV11-2 and TRBJ1-1; 8 bases fit TRBD1. The V and J ends lost 4 bases and 4 bases, in that order; junction bases with no gene match: 8. Germline V gives CDR1 SGHAT, CDR2 FQNNGV. The CDR3 is 15 residues long. The CDR3 sequence is CASSSSDRGGTEAFF. CDR3 DNA: TGTGCCAGCAGCTCCTCCGACAGGGGCGGCACTGAAGCTTTCTTT.

The V call is TRBV6-5, the J call TRBJ2-5, with 7 bases that match TRBD2. Trimming removed 6 bases from V and 2 bases from J; junction bases left unmatched: 6. Germline CDR1 and CDR2: MNHEY and SVGAGI. The length of the CDR3 is 14 residues. Here the CDR3 DNA reads TGTGCCAGCAGCCATCTAGCGGCGCAAGAGACCCAGTACTTC. Translating it yields CASSHLAAQETQYF.

The J gene is TRBJ1-2, the V gene TRBV15; 8 nucleotides match TRBD1. From germline, CDR1 is LNHNV and CDR2 YYDKDF (reference sequence). The ends lost 5 bases at V and 4 bases at J; junction bases unmatched: 6. The CDR3 contains 14 residues. CDR3 sequence reads: CATSAPDRAYGYTF. The CDR3 DNA is TGTGCCACCAGCGCCCCGGACAGGGCCTATGGCTACACCTTC.

The count of this clone is one. V gene TRBV3-1 (or the pseudogene TRBV3-2) combines with J gene TRBJ1-1; 7 nucleotides line up with TRBD1. J was trimmed by 5 bases and V by 5 bases; bases with no gene match: 11. The CDR3 consists of 15 residues. Germline CDR1 reads LGHDT; CDR2 reads YNNKEL (reference sequence). The CDR3 DNA reads TGTGCCAGCAGCGCTGAAGGGGGCCTAAGGACTGAAGCTTTCTTT. Translating it yields CASSAEGGLRTEAFF.

This chain joins TRBV15 and TRBJ1-5; D is undetermined. Germline CDR1 reads LNHNV; CDR2 reads YYDKDF (reference sequence). Trimming cost V 0 bases and J 8 bases, with 17 bases left between them. The CDR3 runs to 16 residues. The CDR3 DNA reads as TGTGCCACCAGCAGAGACCCCATTAGGACTAATGAGCCCCAGCATTTT. The encoded protein is CATSRDPIRTNEPQHF.

The V call is TRBV11-3, the J call TRBJ2-6; a possible D gene is TRBD1 (6 bases). There are 18 residues in the CDR3. Germline values: CDR1 SGHNT, CDR2 YENEEA. V was clipped by 1 base and J by 0 bases, with 13 bases between them. The CDR3 DNA reads as TGTGCCAGCAGCTTAGGTCCCAGGGGCTTCTCTGGGGCCAACGTCCTGACTTTC. This sequence encodes CASSLGPRGFSGANVLTF. Complete variable domain (other parts from reference TRBV11-3 and TRBJ2-6): EAGVVQSPRYKIIEKKQPVAFWCNPISGHNTLYWYLQNLGQGPELLIRYENEEAVDDSQLPKDRFSAERLKGVDSTLKIQPAELGDSAVYLCASSLGPRGFSGANVLTFGAGSRLTVL.

This sequence joins TRBV7-9 and TRBJ1-1; possible D gene TRBD1, 6 bases. The CDR3 runs to 16 residues. Germline V gene lookup returns CDR1 SEHNR and CDR2 FQNEAQ (reference sequence). The germline V and J ends were trimmed by 4 bases and 6 bases, with 21 bases remaining between them. Here the CDR3 reads CASSSPGGRGVAEAFF. In nucleotides, the CDR3 is TGTGCCAGCAGCTCCCCCGGGGGGAGGGGGGTGGCTGAAGCTTTCTTT.